This T cell receptor beta chain came from a study of T-cell memory formation after mild COVID-19. Background on the study: There were largely donor-specific TCR clusters.

Germline V CDR1 and CDR2: SQVTM, ANQGSEA. Unmatched junction bases numbered 5, after V lost 6 bases and J lost 4 bases. The CDR3 has 13 amino acids. This clonotype was observed a handful of times. TCRdb analysed the 5' RACE reads with MiXCR anew, one entry per CDR3 protein. The data show roughly 220,000 distinct CDR3 sequences, 7.5% to 10% seen once. The V and J genes are TRBV29-1 and TRBJ1-5; TRBD1 matches 8 bases. This clonotype originated in a man aged 18-30 years who had mild COVID-19 (a few samples of this study predate the infection). Cell type and time point are not known. Sequenced: PBMCs or a T cell subset sorted from them (not recorded which). CDR3 region: CSVGDRRNQPQHF. Written as DNA, the CDR3 is TGCAGCGTGGGGGACAGGAGAAATCAGCCCCAGCATTTT.